A single sample is the source of the 24 T cell receptor beta chains below, sequenced in a study of T cells in Graves' hyperthyroidism and ophthalmopathy. It was RNA transcripts that yielded the amplified TCR beta CDR3 regions. The TCR CDR3 was amplified in a first-round RT-PCR using the HTBI primer set. TCRdb reanalysed the multiplex PCR reads using MiXCR and keeps one entry per CDR3 protein. The table lists hundreds of thousands of distinct CDR3 sequences, approximately 14% of them singletons. Sequencing was performed on blood. The receptors shown here come from a woman under 30 with Graves' hyperthyroidism.

In its sample, this clonotype was seen a few times. The chain combines TRBV7-2 with TRBJ2-5; TRBD2 might be the D (5 bases). The CDR3 has 13 amino acids. Germline CDR1 is SGHTA and CDR2 is FQGNSA. Deletions cut 3 bases from V and 10 bases from J, with 15 bases between. This CDR3 reads CASSFKEGAVQYF. The DNA of the CDR3 is TGTGCCAGCAGCTTTAAAGAGGGAGCGGTCCAGTACTTC.

J is TRBJ2-5 and V is TRBV13; D ambiguous. Trimming stripped 3 bases from V and 8 bases from J, with 13 bases between. The length of the CDR3 is 13 residues. Germline CDR1 and CDR2: PRHDT and FYEKMQ (reference sequence). The CDR3 region has the DNA TGTGCCAGCAGCTTTTTACAGAACCCAACCCAGTACTTC. Protein product: CASSFLQNPTQYF.

This clonotype appeared once. The chain combines TRBV4-2 with TRBJ2-4; 8 bases are shared with TRBD2. This CDR3 region has 15 residues. J gave up 7 bases and V 0 bases, and 5 bases lay outside the gene matches. Germline V gives CDR1 LGHNA, CDR2 YNFKEQ. CDR3 bases: TGTGCCAGCAGCCAAGACGCGGGGGGCACGAACATTCAGTACTTC. Residues: CASSQDAGGTNIQYF.

This chain uses TRBV6-6 with TRBJ1-6; D ambiguous. With 2 bases removed from V and 8 bases from J, the gap between germline ends came to 4 bases. The CDR3 contains 12 residues. Germline lookup yields CDR1 MNHNY and CDR2 SVGAGI (reference sequence). The CDR3: CASSYVDSPLHF. The CDR3 region has the DNA TGTGCCAGCAGTTACGTCGATTCACCCCTCCACTTT.

The chain is built from TRBV2 and TRBJ1-2; the D gene is possibly TRBD1 (6 bases). Germline V gene sequence: CDR1 SNHLY, CDR2 FYNNEI. The length of the CDR3 is 14 residues. The germline V and J ends were trimmed by 7 bases and 0 bases, with 12 bases remaining between them. The DNA for the CDR3 is TGTGCCAGCACTTCCCGACAGGCTAACTATGGCTACACCTTC. Protein product: CASTSRQANYGYTF. Drawing the rest from reference TRBV2 and TRBJ1-2, the complete variable domain is EPEVTQTPSHQVTQMGQEVILRCVPISNHLYFYWYRQILGQKVEFLVSFYNNEISEKSEIFDDQFSVERPDGSNFTLKIRSTKLEDSAMYFCASTSRQANYGYTFGSGTRLTVV.

This clonotype was seen at least ten times. J is TRBJ1-5 and V is TRBV2; 7 bases are shared with TRBD1. The CDR3 is 13 amino acids. Per germline, CDR1 SNHLY and CDR2 FYNNEI. V lost 6 bases, J lost 6 bases, and 5 bases stayed unmatched. Written as DNA, the CDR3 is TGTGCCAGCAGCGCCGAGGGGGCTCAGCCCCAGCATTTT. It specifies CASSAEGAQPQHF.

This chain joins TRBV9 and TRBJ2-7, with a tentative D call TRBD1 (6 bases). Germline V gene data show CDR1 as SGDLS and CDR2 as YYNGEE. Trimming left V 1 base short and J 6 bases short, with 11 bases between. The length of the CDR3 is 13 residues. The CDR3 region has the DNA TGTGCCAGCAGCGTATCAACAGGGCCCGAGCAGTACTTC. Translation: CASSVSTGPEQYF.

The sample holds many counts of this clonotype. V usage is TRBV20-1 and J usage is TRBJ2-1, with 9 bases identical to TRBD2. The CDR3 extends over 13 amino acids. The germline CDR1 and CDR2 sequences are DFQATT and SNEGSKA (reference sequence). The V and J ends lost 5 bases and 4 bases, in that order; junction bases with no gene match: 3. The CDR3 bases are TGCAGTGCTGAGCGGGAGGCTTACAATGAGCAGTTCTTC. Residues: CSAEREAYNEQFF.

This clonotype appeared many times. The chain links TRBV7-9 to TRBJ2-7; D is possibly TRBD2 (5 bases). CDR3 length equals 13 residues. The germline V gene encodes CDR1 SEHNR and CDR2 FQNEAQ (reference sequence). Deletions cut 4 bases from V and 4 bases from J, with 11 bases between. The CDR3 spells CASSSSTYYEQYF. CDR3 nucleotides: TGTGCCAGCAGCTCTAGCACGTATTACGAGCAGTACTTC.

Ten or more counts support this clonotype. The chain is built from TRBV7-9 and TRBJ2-7; D not certain. The V end was cut by 5 bases, the J end by 5 bases, with 13 bases between. The CDR3 length is 13 residues. From germline, CDR1 is SEHNR and CDR2 FQNEAQ (reference sequence). The CDR3 loop is CASSRVGYDEQYF. The CDR3 nucleotides read TGTGCCAGCAGCCGGGTGGGGTACGACGAGCAGTACTTC.

The V gene is TRBV19, the J gene TRBJ1-2; the match to TRBD1 covers 7 bases. The germline V gene encodes CDR1 LNHDA and CDR2 SQIVND (reference sequence). J gave up 4 bases and V 3 bases, and 5 bases lay outside the gene matches. This CDR3 has 14 amino acids. CDR3 sequence reads: CASSIRDSIYGYTF. The CDR3 DNA sequence: TGTGCCAGTAGTATTCGGGACAGTATCTATGGCTACACCTTC.

This clonotype has only a few counts. The V and J genes are TRBV29-1 and TRBJ2-1, with D unclear. Trimming removed 3 bases from V and 0 bases from J, with 9 bases in between. From germline, CDR1 is SQVTM and CDR2 ANQGSEA. The CDR3 is 14 residues long. The CDR3 DNA sequence: TGCAGCGTTGATCGGCCGCGCTCCTACAATGAGCAGTTCTTC. This translates into CSVDRPRSYNEQFF.

The gene calls are TRBV6-1 and TRBJ2-1, with a weak D call TRBD2 (6 bases). V was shortened by 5 bases and J by 7 bases, with 12 bases between the two germline ends. CDR3 length equals 13 residues. Germline V CDR1 and CDR2: MNHNS, SASEGT. The CDR3: CASSRGTSNEQFF. CDR3 bases: TGTGCCAGCAGTCGCGGGACCTCTAATGAGCAGTTCTTC.

In this sample, this clonotype turned up a few times. The gene calls are TRBV6-2 or TRBV6-3 and TRBJ1-5; D gene uncertain. This CDR3 contains 13 residues. Germline V gene sequence: CDR1 MNHEY, CDR2 SVGEGT. V was trimmed by 2 bases and J by 8 bases, leaving 10 bases between them. Here the CDR3 DNA reads TGTGCCAGCAGTTACACCGGGGAAGAGCCCCAGCATTTT. This gives the protein CASSYTGEEPQHF.

CDR3 sequence reads: CASSYSLVFSTEAFF. As DNA, the CDR3 is TGTGCCAGCAGTTACTCATTGGTTTTTTCCACTGAAGCTTTCTTT. This chain connects TRBV6-5 to TRBJ1-1; D gene unclear. Per the germline V gene, CDR1 is MNHEY and CDR2 is SVGAGI. V dropped 0 bases and J dropped 4 bases, with 12 bases sitting between them. This CDR3 comprises 15 residues.

The V gene is TRBV19, the J gene TRBJ1-2; D remains ambiguous. CDR1 is LNHDA and CDR2 is SQIVND in the germline V gene (reference sequence). The ends were cut back, 7 bases at V and 3 bases at J, with 9 bases in the middle. The length of the CDR3 is 12 residues. In nucleotides, the CDR3 is TGTGCCAGTACTACGAGGGACTATGGCTACACCTTC. Translation gives CASTTRDYGYTF.

This clonotype was seen a handful of times. The CDR3 sequence is CSAKRLAGRYEQYF. CDR3 nucleotide sequence: TGCAGTGCCAAACGACTAGCGGGCCGCTACGAGCAGTACTTC. The J gene is TRBJ2-7, the V gene TRBV20-1, with 10 bases aligning to TRBD2. This CDR3 region has 14 residues. With V trimmed by 6 bases and J by 3 bases, 8 bases remained unmatched. Germline V gives CDR1 DFQATT, CDR2 SNEGSKA (reference sequence).

This sequence joins TRBV20-1 and TRBJ2-5, with D maybe TRBD2 (6 bases). Germline CDR1 is DFQATT and CDR2 is SNEGSKA (reference sequence). CDR3 length equals 11 residues. The ends were cut back, 4 bases at V and 5 bases at J, with 8 bases in the middle. The CDR3: CSAIRGETQYF. The CDR3, as DNA: TGCAGTGCTATCCGGGGGGAGACCCAGTACTTC.

Many counts were recorded for this clonotype. This CDR3 is CSAAQGETEAFF. The CDR3, as DNA: TGCAGTGCTGCACAGGGGGAAACTGAAGCTTTCTTT. This sequence joins TRBV20-1 and TRBJ1-1; 8 bases align to TRBD1. The junction had 4 bases not matched to a gene; V was cut back by 5 bases and J by 5 bases. This CDR3 contains 12 residues. Germline CDR1 and CDR2: DFQATT and SNEGSKA (reference sequence).

The CDR3 here is CASSVPGGYTF. In DNA form, the CDR3 reads TGTGCCAGCAGTGTCCCGGGGGGCTACACCTTC. The gene calls are TRBV2 and TRBJ1-2; D unclear. The CDR3 sequence is 11 residues long. Trimming cost V 4 bases and J 8 bases, with 8 bases left between them. Germline lookup yields CDR1 SNHLY and CDR2 FYNNEI. Filled out from reference TRBV2 and TRBJ1-2, the complete variable domain reads EPEVTQTPSHQVTQMGQEVILRCVPISNHLYFYWYRQILGQKVEFLVSFYNNEISEKSEIFDDQFSVERPDGSNFTLKIRSTKLEDSAMYFCASSVPGGYTFGSGTRLTVV.

This clonotype was counted ten times or more. The V and J genes are TRBV27 and TRBJ1-6, with a weak D call TRBD1 (5 bases). The germline V gene encodes CDR1 MNHEY and CDR2 SMNVEV (reference sequence). The V gene lost 5 bases and the J gene lost 6 bases, with 17 bases spanning the gap. The CDR3 is 16 residues long. CDR3 DNA: TGTGCCAGCAGTCTCACCCCGGGACCGGGTAATTCACCCCTCCACTTT. It specifies CASSLTPGPGNSPLHF.

This clonotype is a singleton in its sample. It may be a read error: a sequence one base away is much more abundant. The CDR3, as DNA: TGTGCCAGCAGCTTAGACCCGACTCGGGACAGGGGGGACAATGAGCAGTACTTC. This gives the protein CASSLDPTRDRGDNEQYF. This chain connects TRBV7-9 to TRBJ2-7, with 11 bases aligning to TRBD1. This CDR3 comprises 18 residues. Germline V CDR1 and CDR2: SEHNR, FQNEAQ (reference sequence). V lost 1 base and J lost 7; bases outside the gene matches: 15.

This clonotype was observed many times. J is TRBJ2-7 and V is TRBV7-8, with D maybe TRBD2 (6 bases). V lost 6 bases and J 5 bases, leaving 17 bases between the germline ends. Germline V gene lookup returns CDR1 SGHVS and CDR2 FQNEAQ. The CDR3 has 14 residues. In nucleotides, the CDR3 is TGTGCCAGCAGTTTGGTCCTAGCGAGCGACGAGCAGTACTTC. Amino acids: CASSLVLASDEQYF. Full variable domain (missing parts from reference TRBV7-8 and TRBJ2-7): GAGVSQSPRYKVAKRGQDVALRCDPISGHVSLFWYQQALGQGPEFLTYFQNEAQLDKSGLPSDRFFAERPEGSVSTLKIQRTQQEDSAVYLCASSLVLASDEQYFGPGTRLTVT.

This clonotype was counted at least ten times. The chain is built from TRBV7-8 and TRBJ1-4, with D possibly TRBD1 on 6 matching bases. The CDR3 runs to 21 residues. Germline CDR1 SGHVS, CDR2 FQNEAQ. V lost 1 base, J lost 8 bases, and 32 bases lay in between. This chain's CDR3 is CASSLGARGRFRGMGYEKLFF. The CDR3 DNA reads TGTGCCAGCAGCTTAGGAGCCAGGGGACGGTTTCGGGGAATGGGTTACGAAAAACTGTTTTTT.